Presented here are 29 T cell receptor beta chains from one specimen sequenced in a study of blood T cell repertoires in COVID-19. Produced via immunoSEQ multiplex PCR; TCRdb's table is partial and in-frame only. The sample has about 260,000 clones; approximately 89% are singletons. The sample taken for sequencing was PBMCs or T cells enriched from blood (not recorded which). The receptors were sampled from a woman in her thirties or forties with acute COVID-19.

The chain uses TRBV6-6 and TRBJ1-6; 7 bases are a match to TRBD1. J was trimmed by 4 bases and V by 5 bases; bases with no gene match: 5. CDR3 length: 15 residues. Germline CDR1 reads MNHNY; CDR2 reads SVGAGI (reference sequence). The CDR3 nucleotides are TGTGCCAGCAGTGCGACAGGGAGTTATAATTCACCCCTCCACTTT. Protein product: CASSATGSYNSPLHF.

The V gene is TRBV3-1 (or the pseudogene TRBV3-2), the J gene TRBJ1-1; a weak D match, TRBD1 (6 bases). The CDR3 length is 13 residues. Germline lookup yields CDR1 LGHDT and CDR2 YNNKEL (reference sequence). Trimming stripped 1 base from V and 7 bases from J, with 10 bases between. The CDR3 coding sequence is TGTGCCAGCAGCCAAGGGGGGCCAATTGAAGCTTTCTTT. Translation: CASSQGGPIEAFF.

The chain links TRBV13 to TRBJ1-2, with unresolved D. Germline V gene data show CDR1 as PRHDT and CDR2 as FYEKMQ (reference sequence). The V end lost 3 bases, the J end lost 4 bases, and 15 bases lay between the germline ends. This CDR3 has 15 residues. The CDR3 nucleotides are TGTGCCAGCAGCTTTTTTGCAGGAAACTTCTATGGCTACACCTTC. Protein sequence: CASSFFAGNFYGYTF.

The CDR3 nucleotides read TGTGCCAGCAGTTTAAGGGGACTAGACGAGCAGTACTTC. It codes for CASSLRGLDEQYF. The chain uses TRBV28 and TRBJ2-7; 8 bases map to TRBD2. With V trimmed by 2 bases and J by 5 bases, 2 bases remained unmatched. The CDR3 is 13 amino acids. CDR1 is MDHEN, CDR2 SYDVKM, per germline.

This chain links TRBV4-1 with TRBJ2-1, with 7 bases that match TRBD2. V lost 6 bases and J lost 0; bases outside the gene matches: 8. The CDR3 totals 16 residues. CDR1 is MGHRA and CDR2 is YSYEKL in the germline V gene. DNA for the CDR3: TGCGCCAGCAGGCAACTAGCGCGCGCCTCCTACAATGAGCAGTTCTTC. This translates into CASRQLARASYNEQFF.

The CDR3 loop reads CAWSADSLDTQYF. The CDR3 region has the DNA TGTGCCTGGAGTGCCGACAGTTTAGATACGCAGTATTTT. The chain uses TRBV30 and TRBJ2-3; perhaps TRBD1 as D (5 bases). CDR1 is GTSNPN and CDR2 is SVGIG in the germline V gene (reference sequence). Trimming pared 1 base from V and 5 bases from J, leaving 10 bases between. This CDR3 is 13 amino acids long.

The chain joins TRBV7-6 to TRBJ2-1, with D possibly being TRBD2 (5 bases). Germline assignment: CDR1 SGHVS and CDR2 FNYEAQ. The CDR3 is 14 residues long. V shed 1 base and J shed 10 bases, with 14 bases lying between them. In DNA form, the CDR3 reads TGTGCCAGCAGCTTAGTAGGTGGGGAGCGCGAGCAGTTCTTC. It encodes CASSLVGGEREQFF.

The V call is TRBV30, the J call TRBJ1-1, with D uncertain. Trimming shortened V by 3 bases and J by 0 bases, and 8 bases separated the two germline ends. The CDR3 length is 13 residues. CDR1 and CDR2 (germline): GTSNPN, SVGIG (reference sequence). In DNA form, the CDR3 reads TGTGCCTGGAGAAACAGTGTGAACACTGAAGCTTTCTTT. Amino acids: CAWRNSVNTEAFF.

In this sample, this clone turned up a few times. This chain's CDR3 is CASSDLAGGPSYNEQFF. The CDR3 nucleotides read TGTGCCAGCAGTGACCTAGCGGGAGGGCCGTCCTACAATGAGCAGTTCTTC. This chain joins TRBV25-1 and TRBJ2-1, with 12 bases identical to TRBD2. The CDR3 is 17 amino acids. The germline V gene encodes CDR1 MGHDK and CDR2 SYGVNS. J gave up 1 base and V 3 bases, and 4 bases lay outside the gene matches.

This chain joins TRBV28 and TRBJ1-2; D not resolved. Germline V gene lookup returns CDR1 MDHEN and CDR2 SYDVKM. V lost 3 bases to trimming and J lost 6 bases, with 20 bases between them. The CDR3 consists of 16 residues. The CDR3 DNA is TGTGCCAGCAGTTTTGAGGGCTTAAGGTCTCTGGATGGCTACACCTTC. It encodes CASSFEGLRSLDGYTF.

The chain's CDR3 is CASSPPMGLAGVGQFF. CDR3 DNA sequence: TGTGCCAGCTCACCACCCATGGGACTAGCGGGAGTCGGACAGTTCTTC. V usage is TRBV18 and J usage is TRBJ2-1; 14 nucleotides agree with TRBD2. The CDR3 is 16 amino acids. Trimming removed 0 bases from V and 13 bases from J; junction bases left unmatched: 8. Germline V gives CDR1 KGHSH, CDR2 LQKENI.

The CDR3 DNA is TGTGCCAGCAGCGCGGGACTAGCGGGGGCCTACGAGCAGTACGTC. Residues: CASSAGLAGAYEQYV. The chain uses TRBV7-9 and TRBJ2-7; 14 positions agree with TRBD2. The V segment lost 5 bases and the J segment 2 bases; nucleotides outside the gene matches: 2. This CDR3 region has 15 residues. Germline assignment: CDR1 SEHNR and CDR2 FQNEAQ (reference sequence).

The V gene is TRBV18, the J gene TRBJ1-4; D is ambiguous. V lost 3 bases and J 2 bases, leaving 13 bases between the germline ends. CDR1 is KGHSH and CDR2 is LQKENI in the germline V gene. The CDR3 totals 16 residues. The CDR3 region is CASSPRTLDTNEKLFF. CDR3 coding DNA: TGTGCCAGCTCACCTCGGACTCTTGACACTAATGAAAAACTGTTTTTT.

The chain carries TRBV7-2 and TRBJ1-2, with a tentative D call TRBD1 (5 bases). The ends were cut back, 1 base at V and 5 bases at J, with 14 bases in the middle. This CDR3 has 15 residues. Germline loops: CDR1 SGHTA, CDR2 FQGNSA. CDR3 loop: CASSLGFDGGYGYTF. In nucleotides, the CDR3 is TGTGCCAGCAGCTTAGGCTTTGACGGGGGATATGGCTACACCTTC.

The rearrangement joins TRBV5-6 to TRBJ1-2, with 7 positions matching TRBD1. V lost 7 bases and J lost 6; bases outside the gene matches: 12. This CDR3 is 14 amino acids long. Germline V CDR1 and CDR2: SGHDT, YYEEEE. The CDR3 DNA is TGTGCCAGCTCGCGATTAACCGGGACAGATGGCTACACCTTC. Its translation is CASSRLTGTDGYTF.

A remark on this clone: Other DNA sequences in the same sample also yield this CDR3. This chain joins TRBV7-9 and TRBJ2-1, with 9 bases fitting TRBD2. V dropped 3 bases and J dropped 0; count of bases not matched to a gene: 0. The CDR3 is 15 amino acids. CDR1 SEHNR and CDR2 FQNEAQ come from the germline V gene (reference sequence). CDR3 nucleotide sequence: TGTGCCAGCAGCTTTAGCGGGAGCTCCTACAATGAGCAGTTCTTC. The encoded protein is CASSFSGSSYNEQFF.

CDR3 bases: TGTGCCAGCGGGGGGGCCCGGGACGGCCGGCGGGGCTACACCTTC. It codes for CASGGARDGRRGYTF. The chain combines TRBV6-5 with TRBJ1-2; TRBD1 might be the D (6 bases). Germline V lookup: CDR1 MNHEY, CDR2 SVGAGI. CDR3 length: 15 amino acids. V lost 8 bases to trimming and J lost 8 bases, with 24 bases between them.

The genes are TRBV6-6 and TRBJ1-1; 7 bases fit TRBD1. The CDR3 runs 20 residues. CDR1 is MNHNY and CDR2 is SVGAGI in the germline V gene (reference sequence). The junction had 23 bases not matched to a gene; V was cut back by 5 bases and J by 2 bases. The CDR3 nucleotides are TGTGCCAGCAGTCCCGGACGGGACAGAACCCATCACCGGTTAAACACTGAAGCTTTCTTT. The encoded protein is CASSPGRDRTHHRLNTEAFF.

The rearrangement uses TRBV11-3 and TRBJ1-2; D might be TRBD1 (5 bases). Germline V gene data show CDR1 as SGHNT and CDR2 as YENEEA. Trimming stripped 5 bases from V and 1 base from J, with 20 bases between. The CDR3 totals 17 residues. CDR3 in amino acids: CASSPQAPGLINYGYTF. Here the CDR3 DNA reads TGTGCCAGCAGCCCCCAGGCGCCGGGACTGATTAACTATGGCTACACCTTC.

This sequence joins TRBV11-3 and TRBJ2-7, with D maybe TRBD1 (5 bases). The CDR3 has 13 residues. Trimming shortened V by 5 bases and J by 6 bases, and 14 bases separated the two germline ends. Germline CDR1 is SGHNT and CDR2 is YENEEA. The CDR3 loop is CASSARGASEQYF. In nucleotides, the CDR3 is TGTGCCAGCAGCGCACGTGGGGCGAGCGAGCAGTACTTC.

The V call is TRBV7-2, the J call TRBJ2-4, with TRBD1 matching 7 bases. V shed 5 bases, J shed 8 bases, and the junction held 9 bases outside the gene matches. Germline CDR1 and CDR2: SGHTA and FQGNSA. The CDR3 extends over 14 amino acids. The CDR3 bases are TGTGCCAGCAGCCAGAGTTTAGGGGGCTACATTCAGTACTTC. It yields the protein CASSQSLGGYIQYF.

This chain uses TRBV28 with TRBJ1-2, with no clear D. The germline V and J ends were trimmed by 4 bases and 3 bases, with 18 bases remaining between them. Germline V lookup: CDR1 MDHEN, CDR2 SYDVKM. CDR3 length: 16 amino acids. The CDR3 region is CASSSHYLIVDYGYTF. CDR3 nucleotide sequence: TGTGCCAGCAGTTCCCACTACCTCATTGTGGACTATGGCTACACCTTC.

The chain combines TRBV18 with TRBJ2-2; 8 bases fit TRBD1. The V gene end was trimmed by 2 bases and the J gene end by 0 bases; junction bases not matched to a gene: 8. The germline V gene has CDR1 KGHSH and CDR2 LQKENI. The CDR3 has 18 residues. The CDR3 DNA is TGTGCCAGCTCACCAATTGGTCAGGGGGCCTCGAACACCGGGGAGCTGTTTTTT. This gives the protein CASSPIGQGASNTGELFF.

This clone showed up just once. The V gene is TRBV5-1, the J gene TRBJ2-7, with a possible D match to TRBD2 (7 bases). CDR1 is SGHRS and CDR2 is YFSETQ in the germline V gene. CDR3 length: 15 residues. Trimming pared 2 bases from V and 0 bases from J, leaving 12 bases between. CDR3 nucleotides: TGCGCCAGCAGCTTCACAGGGACTAACTCCTACGAGCAGTACTTC. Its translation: CASSFTGTNSYEQYF.

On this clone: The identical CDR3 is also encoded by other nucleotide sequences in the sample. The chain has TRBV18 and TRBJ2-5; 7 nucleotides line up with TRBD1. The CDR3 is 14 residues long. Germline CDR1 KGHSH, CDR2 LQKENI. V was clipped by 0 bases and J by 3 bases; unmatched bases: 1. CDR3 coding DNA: TGTGCCAGCTCACCACCGGGGACAGAAGAGACCCAGTACTTC. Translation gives CASSPPGTEETQYF.

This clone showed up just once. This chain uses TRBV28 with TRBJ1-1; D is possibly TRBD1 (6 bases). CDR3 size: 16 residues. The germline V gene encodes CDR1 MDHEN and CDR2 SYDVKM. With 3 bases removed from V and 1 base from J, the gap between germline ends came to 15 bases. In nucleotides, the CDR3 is TGTGCCAGCAGTTTTGGGCCCCTCAGGGGGAACACTGAAGCTTTCTTT. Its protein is CASSFGPLRGNTEAFF.

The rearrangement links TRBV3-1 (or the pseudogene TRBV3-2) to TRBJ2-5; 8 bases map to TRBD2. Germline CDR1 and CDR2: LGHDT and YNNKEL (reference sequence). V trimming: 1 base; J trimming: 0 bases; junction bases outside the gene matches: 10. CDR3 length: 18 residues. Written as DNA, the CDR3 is TGTGCCAGCAGCCAAGGGTCGGGGGTAGCGGGACACCAAGAGACCCAGTACTTC. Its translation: CASSQGSGVAGHQETQYF.

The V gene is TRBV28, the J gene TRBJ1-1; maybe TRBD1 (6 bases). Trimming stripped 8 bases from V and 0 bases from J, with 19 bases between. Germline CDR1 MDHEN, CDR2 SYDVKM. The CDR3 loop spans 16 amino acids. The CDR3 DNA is TGTGCCAGCCTATTTACCCCGGGACACCTGAACACTGAAGCTTTCTTT. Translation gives CASLFTPGHLNTEAFF.

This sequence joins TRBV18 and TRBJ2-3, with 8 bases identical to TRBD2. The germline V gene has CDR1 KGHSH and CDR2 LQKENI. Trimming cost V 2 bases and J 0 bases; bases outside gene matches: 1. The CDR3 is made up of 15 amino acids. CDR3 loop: CASSPTSGSTDTQYF. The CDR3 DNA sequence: TGTGCCAGCTCACCAACTAGCGGAAGCACAGATACGCAGTATTTT.